Sequencing of this T cell receptor (beta chain) was carried out in a study of identifying expanded T cells in peripheral blood. The study, taken as a whole, reports: Differentially abundant clones: around 1.1 between replicates, approximately 16 at two to three weeks, 18 to 20 at four. Clone count variance between approximately two-week samples rose with total template count.

Germline V gives CDR1 SGHTA, CDR2 FQGNSA. The V gene lost 4 bases and the J gene lost 6 bases, with 15 bases spanning the gap. The CDR3 runs to 14 residues. As regards this clone: Its antigen is undetermined.

Repertoires were generated with immunoSEQ multiplex PCR, while TCRdb's copy carries only in-frame clones and drops some. The sample lists more than 85,000 clones; about 88% were seen once. Healthy donors had no documented immune events, such as infections, while sampled. The gene calls are TRBV7-2 and TRBJ1-2; D is unclear. What was sequenced was blood. The receptor was derived from a person aged 18 to 75 in good health. CDR3 coding DNA: TGTGCCAGCAGCTCAACCGGGAGAATTAATGGCTACACCTTC. This encodes CASSSTGRINGYTF.